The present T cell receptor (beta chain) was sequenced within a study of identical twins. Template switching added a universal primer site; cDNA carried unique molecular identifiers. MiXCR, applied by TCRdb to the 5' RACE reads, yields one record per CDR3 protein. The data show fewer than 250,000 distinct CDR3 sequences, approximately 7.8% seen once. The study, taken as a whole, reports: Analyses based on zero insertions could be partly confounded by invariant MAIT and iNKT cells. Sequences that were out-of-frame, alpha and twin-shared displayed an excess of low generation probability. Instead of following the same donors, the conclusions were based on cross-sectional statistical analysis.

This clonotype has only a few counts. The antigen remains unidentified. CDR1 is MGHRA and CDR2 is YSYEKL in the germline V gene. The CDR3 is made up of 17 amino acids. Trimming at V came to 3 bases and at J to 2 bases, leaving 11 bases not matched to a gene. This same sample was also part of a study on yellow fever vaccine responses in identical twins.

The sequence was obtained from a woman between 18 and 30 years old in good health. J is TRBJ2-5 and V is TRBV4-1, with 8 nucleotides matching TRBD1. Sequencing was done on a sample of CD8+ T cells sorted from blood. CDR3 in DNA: TGCGCCAGCAGCCACCTAGGACAGGGTGATCTTCAAGAGACCCAGTACTTC. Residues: CASSHLGQGDLQETQYF.